This TCR beta chain was found in a study of blood T cell repertoires in COVID-19. Turning to the study itself: Italy, Spain and the United States were the sources of the convalescent and acute COVID-19 samples. The analysed material was cDNA or gDNA that came from T cells, B-cell-depleted T cells, or PBMCs.

CDR3 length equals 13 residues. The trim removed 3 bases at V and 8 bases at J, leaving 9 bases unmatched. Germline-derived CDR1 and CDR2 are GTSNPN and SVGIG (reference sequence). Original analysis: Amplification with reference gene primers provided the estimates of nucleated cell counts. Measured with immunoSEQ multiplex PCR; TCRdb has only the in-frame clones, and not every one. V, J and clone size are taken as reported in that table, and D and trimming were inferred from the DNA itself. The profile shows 200,000 to 250,000 clones, about nine tenths of them singletons. The chain combines TRBV30 with TRBJ1-2, with 7 bases matching TRBD1. The receptor's source is a man aged 55 to 70 with acute or convalescent COVID-19. Sequencing was done on a sample of peripheral blood. CDR3 residues: CAWRPQGVGGYTF. The CDR3 nucleotides read TGTGCCTGGAGGCCCCAGGGGGTAGGGGGCTACACCTTC.